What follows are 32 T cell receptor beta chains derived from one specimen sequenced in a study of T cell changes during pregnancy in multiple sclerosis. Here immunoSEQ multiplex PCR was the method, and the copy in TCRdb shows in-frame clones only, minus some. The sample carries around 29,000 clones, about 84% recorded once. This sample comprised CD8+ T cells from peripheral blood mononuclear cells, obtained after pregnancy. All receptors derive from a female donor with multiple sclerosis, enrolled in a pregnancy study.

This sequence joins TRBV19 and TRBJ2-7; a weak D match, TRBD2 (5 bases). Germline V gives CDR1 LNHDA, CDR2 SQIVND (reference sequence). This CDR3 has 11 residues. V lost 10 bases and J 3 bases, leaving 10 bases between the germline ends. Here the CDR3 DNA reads TGTGCCACAGGACTGGGCTACGAGCAGTACTTC. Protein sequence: CATGLGYEQYF. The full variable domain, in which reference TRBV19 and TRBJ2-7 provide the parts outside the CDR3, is DGGITQSPKYLFRKEGQNVTLSCEQNLNHDAMYWYRQDPGQGLRLIYYSQIVNDFQKGDIAEGYSVSREKKESFPLTVTSAQKNPTAFYLCATGLGYEQYFGPGTRLTVT.

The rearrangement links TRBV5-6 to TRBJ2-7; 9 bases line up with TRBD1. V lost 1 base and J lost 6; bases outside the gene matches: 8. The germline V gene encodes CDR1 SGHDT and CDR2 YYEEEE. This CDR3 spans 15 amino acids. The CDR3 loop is CASSLRGQGYSEQYF. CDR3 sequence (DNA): TGTGCCAGCAGCTTGCGGGGACAGGGATACTCCGAGCAGTACTTC.

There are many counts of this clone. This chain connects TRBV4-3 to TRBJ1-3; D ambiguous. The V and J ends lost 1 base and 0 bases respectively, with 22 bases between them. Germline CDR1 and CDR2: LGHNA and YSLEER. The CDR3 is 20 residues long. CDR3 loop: CASSQAVELNPAPSGNTIYF. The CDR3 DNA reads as TGCGCCAGCAGCCAAGCTGTTGAACTGAACCCCGCTCCCTCTGGAAACACCATATATTTT.

CDR3 in amino acids: CASSPPRGAEAFF. The CDR3 bases are TGTGCCAGCAGTCCTCCTAGGGGTGCTGAAGCTTTCTTT. The gene calls are TRBV27 and TRBJ1-1, with D possibly being TRBD1 (5 bases). V dropped 5 bases and J dropped 6 bases, with 13 bases sitting between them. CDR1 and CDR2 from the germline V gene are MNHEY and SMNVEV (reference sequence). The CDR3 extends over 13 amino acids.

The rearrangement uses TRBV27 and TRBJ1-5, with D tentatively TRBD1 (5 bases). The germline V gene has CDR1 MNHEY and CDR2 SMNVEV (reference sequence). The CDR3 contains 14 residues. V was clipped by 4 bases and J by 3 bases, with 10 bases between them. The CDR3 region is CASSYRQSNQPQHF. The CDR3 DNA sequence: TGTGCCAGCAGTTACCGACAGTCCAATCAGCCCCAGCATTTT.

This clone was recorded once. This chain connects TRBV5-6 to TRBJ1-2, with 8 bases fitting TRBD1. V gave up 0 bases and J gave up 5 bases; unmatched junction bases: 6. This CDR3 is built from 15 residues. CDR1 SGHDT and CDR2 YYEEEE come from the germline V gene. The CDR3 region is CASSLGTGLWYGYTF. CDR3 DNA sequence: TGTGCCAGCAGCTTGGGGACAGGGCTCTGGTATGGCTACACCTTC. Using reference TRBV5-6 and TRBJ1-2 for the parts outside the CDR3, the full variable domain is DAGVTQSPTHLIKTRGQQVTLRCSPKSGHDTVSWYQQALGQGPQFIFQYYEEEERQRGNFPDRFSGHQFPNYSSELNVNALLLGDSALYLCASSLGTGLWYGYTFGSGTRLTVV.

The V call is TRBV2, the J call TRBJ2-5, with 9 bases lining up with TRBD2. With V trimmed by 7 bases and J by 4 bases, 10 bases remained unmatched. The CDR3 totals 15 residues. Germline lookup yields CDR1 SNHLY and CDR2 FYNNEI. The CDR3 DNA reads TGTGCCAGCACTAGCGGGACGACTTGGCCAGAGACCCAGTACTTC. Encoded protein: CASTSGTTWPETQYF.

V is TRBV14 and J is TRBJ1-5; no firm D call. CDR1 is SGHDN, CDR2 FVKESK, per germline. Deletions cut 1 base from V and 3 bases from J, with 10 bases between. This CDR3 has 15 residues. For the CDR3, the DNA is TGTGCCAGCAGCCAAGCGGTGGGAGACAATCAGCCCCAGCATTTT. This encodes CASSQAVGDNQPQHF.

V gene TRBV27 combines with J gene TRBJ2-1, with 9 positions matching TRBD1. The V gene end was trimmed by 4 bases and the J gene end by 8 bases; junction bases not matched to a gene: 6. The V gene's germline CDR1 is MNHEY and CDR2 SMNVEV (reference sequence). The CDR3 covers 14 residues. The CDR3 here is CASSWDRARDEQFF. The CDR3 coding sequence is TGTGCCAGCAGTTGGGACAGGGCTAGGGATGAGCAGTTCTTC.

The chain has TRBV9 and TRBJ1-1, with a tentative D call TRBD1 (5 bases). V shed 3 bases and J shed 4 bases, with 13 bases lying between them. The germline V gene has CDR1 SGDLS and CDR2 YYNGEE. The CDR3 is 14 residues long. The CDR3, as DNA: TGTGCCAGCAGCGAATCGGGGGGAGTCACTGAAGCTTTCTTT. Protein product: CASSESGGVTEAFF.

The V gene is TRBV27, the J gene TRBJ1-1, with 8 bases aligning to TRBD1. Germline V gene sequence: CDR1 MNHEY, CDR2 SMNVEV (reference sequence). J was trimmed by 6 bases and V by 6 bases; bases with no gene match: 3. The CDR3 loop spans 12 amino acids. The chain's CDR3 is CASRTGAAEAFF. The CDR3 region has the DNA TGTGCCAGCAGGACAGGGGCGGCTGAAGCTTTCTTT.

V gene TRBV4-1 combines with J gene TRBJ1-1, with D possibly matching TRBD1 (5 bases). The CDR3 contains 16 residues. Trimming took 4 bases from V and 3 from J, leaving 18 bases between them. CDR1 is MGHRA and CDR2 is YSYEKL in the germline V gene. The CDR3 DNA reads TGCGCCAGCAGCCCTTTAGGGGAGCGGGTTGACACTGAAGCTTTCTTT. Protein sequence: CASSPLGERVDTEAFF.

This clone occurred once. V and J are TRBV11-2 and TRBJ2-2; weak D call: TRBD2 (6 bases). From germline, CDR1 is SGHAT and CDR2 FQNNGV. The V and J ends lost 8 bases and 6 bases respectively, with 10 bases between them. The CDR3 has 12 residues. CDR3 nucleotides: TGTGCCAGCCTCTCGGGGGCCGGGGAGCTGTTTTTT. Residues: CASLSGAGELFF.

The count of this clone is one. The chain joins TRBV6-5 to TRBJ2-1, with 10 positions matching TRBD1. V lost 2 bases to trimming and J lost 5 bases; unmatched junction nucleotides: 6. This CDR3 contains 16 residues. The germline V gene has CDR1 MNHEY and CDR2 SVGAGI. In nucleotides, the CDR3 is TGTGCCAGCAGTTACCCTACGGGACAGGGGCACAATGAGCAGTTCTTC. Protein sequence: CASSYPTGQGHNEQFF.

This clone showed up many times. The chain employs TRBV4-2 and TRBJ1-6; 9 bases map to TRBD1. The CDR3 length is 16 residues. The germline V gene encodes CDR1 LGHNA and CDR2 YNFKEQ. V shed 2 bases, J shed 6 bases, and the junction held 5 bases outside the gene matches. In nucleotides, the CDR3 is TGTGCCAGCAGCCAACAACAGGGGGCCGGTAATTCACCCCTCCACTTT. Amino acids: CASSQQQGAGNSPLHF.

The CDR3 DNA reads as TGTGCCAGCAGCTTAGGAGGAGGGAAGTCCTACGAGCAGTACTTC. This codes for CASSLGGGKSYEQYF. This chain uses TRBV7-6 with TRBJ2-7; maybe TRBD2 (6 bases). V was shortened by 1 base and J by 1 base, with 11 bases between the two germline ends. CDR1 SGHVS and CDR2 FNYEAQ come from the germline V gene. The CDR3 consists of 15 residues. Full variable domain (rest looked up from reference TRBV7-6 and TRBJ2-7): GAGVSQSPRYKVTKRGQDVALRCDPISGHVSLYWYRQALGQGPEFLTYFNYEAQQDKSGLPNDRFSAERPEGSISTLTIQRTEQRDSAMYRCASSLGGGKSYEQYFGPGTRLTVT.

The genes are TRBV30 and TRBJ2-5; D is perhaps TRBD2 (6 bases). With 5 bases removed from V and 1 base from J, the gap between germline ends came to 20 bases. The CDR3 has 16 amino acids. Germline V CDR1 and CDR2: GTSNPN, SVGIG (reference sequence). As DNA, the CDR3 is TGTGCCTGGGACACTGGGGCGGAGGGCGGCCAAGAGACCCAGTACTTC. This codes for CAWDTGAEGGQETQYF.

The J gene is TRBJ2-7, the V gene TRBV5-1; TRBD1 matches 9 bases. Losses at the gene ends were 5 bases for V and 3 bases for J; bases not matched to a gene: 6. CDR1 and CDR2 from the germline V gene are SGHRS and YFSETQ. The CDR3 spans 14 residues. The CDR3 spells CASRETGGIYEQYF. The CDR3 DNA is TGCGCCAGCAGAGAAACAGGGGGCATCTACGAGCAGTACTTC.

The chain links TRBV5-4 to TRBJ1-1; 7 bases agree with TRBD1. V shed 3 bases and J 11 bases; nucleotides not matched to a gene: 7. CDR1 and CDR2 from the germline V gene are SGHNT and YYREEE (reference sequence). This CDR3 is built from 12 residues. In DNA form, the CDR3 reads TGTGCCAGCAGCTGGGGGGACAGCAGCGCTTTCTTT. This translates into CASSWGDSSAFF.

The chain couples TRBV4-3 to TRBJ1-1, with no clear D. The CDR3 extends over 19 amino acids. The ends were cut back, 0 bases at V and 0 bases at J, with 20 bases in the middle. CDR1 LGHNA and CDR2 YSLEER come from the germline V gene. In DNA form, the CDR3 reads TGCGCCAGCAGCCAAGATGCCCTCGGGCGGGAAAGGTTGAACACTGAAGCTTTCTTT. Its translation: CASSQDALGRERLNTEAFF.

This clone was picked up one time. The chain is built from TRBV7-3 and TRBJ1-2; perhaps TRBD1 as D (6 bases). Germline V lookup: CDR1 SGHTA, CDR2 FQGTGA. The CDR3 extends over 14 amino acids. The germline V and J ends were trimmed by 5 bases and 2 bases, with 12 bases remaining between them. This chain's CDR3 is CASSPGVGNYGYTF. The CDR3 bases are TGTGCCAGCAGCCCAGGGGTGGGGAACTATGGCTACACCTTC.

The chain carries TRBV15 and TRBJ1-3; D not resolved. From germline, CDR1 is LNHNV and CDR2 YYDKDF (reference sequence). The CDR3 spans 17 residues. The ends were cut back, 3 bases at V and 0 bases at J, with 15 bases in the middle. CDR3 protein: CATSRLPGPGSGNTIYF. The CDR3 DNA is TGTGCCACCAGCAGGCTCCCGGGTCCCGGCTCTGGAAACACCATATATTTT.

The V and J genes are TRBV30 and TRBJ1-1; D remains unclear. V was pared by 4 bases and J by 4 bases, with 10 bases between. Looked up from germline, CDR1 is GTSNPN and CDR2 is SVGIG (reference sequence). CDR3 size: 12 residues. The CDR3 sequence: CAWTPVGTEAFF. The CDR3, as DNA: TGTGCCTGGACCCCAGTTGGCACTGAAGCTTTCTTT.

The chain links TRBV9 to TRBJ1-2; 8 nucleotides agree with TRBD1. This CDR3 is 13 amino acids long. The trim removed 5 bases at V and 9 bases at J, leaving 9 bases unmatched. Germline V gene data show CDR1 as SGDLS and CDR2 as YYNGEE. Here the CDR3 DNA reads TGTGCCAGCAGTCGGACAGGGTGGCAGAGCTACACCTTC. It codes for CASSRTGWQSYTF.

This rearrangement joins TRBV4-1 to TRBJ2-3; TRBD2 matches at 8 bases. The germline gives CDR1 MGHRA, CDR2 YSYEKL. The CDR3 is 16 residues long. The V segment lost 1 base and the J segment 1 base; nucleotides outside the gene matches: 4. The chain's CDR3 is CASSQGGSGGTDTQYF. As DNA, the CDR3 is TGCGCCAGCAGCCAAGGTGGTAGCGGGGGCACAGATACGCAGTATTTT.

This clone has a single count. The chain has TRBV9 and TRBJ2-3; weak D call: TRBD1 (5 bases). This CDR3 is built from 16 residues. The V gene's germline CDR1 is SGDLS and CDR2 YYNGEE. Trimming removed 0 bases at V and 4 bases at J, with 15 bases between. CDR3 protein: CASSVEGIGAPDTQYF. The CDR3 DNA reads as TGTGCCAGCAGCGTAGAGGGGATAGGGGCCCCAGATACGCAGTATTTT. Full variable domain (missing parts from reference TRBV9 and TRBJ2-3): DSGVTQTPKHLITATGQRVTLRCSPRSGDLSVYWYQQSLDQGLQFLIQYYNGEERAKGNILERFSAQQFPDLHSELNLSSLELGDSALYFCASSVEGIGAPDTQYFGPGTRLTVL.

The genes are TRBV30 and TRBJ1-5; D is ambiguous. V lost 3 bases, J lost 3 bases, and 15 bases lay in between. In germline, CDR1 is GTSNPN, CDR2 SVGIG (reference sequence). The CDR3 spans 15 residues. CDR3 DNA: TGTGCCTGGAGCTCGCGGCGAGGGATCAATCAGCCCCAGCATTTT. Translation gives CAWSSRRGINQPQHF.

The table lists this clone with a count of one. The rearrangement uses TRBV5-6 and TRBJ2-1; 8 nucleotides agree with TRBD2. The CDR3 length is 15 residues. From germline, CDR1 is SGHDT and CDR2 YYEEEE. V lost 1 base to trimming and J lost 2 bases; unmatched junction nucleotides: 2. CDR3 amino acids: CASSLSGGPYNEQFF. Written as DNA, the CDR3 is TGTGCCAGCAGCTTGAGCGGGGGCCCCTACAATGAGCAGTTCTTC.

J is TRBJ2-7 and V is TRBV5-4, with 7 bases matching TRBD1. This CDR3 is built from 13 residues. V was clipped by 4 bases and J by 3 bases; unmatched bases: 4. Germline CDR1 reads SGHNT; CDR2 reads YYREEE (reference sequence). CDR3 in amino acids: CASSEGDSYEQYF. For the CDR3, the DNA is TGTGCCAGCAGCGAGGGGGACAGCTACGAGCAGTACTTC.

The CDR3 nucleotides are TGCGCCAGCAGCCTTAGCGAGTGGACAGGGACAGATACGCAGTATTTT. As protein: CASSLSEWTGTDTQYF. This sequence joins TRBV4-3 and TRBJ2-3, with TRBD1 identical over 8 bases. V lost 4 bases, J lost 3 bases, and 9 bases stayed unmatched. Germline V gives CDR1 LGHNA, CDR2 YSLEER. CDR3 length: 16 amino acids.

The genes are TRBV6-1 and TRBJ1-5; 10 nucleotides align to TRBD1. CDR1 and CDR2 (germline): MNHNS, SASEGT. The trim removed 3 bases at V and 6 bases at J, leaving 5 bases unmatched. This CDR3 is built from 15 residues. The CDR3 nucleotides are TGTGCCAGCAGTGAGAAGACAGGGGGCGGTCAGCCCCAGCATTTT. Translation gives CASSEKTGGGQPQHF.

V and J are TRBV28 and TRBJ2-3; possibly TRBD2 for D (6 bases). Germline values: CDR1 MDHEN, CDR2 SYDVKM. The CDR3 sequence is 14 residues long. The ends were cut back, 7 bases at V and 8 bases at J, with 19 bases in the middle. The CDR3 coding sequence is TGTGCCAGCACCCGCTACGGGGGTCAGGGTACGCAGTATTTT. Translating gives CASTRYGGQGTQYF.